The rows below give T cell receptor beta chains drawn from one sample of a study of OX40 agonist ivuxolimab in advanced cancers. The method was immunoSEQ multiplex PCR; TCRdb's version includes in-frame clones alone and lacks a portion of them. Altogether just over 90,000 clones are present, roughly 90% being singletons, with the ten largest covering around 3.4%. This specimen consisted of CD4+ or CD8+ T cells sorted from blood, obtained in a trial of the OX40 agonist ivuxolimab. These receptors came from an adult with an advanced solid tumor such as melanoma, head and neck, liver or kidney cancer. Each CDR3 is given with its conserved first and last residue. Fields, in order: D gene, V gene, J gene, clone size, CDR3 DNA, CDR3 protein. D genes are given only for firm matches. The size entry is marked missing in some rows and otherwise reads once, few, many or a size class.

>.|TRBV27|TRBJ1-3|.
TGTGCCAGCAGTTTAGACGGGAACTCTGGAAACACCATATATTTT
CASSLDGNSGNTIYF
>TRBD2|TRBV27|TRBJ2-5|once
TGTGCCAGCAGTTTAGGGGGAGGGCCAGGAGAGACCCAGTACTTC
CASSLGGGPGETQYF
>TRBD1|TRBV13|TRBJ2-7|.
TGTGCCAGCAGCCATCCGGGACAGGGGTCCTACGAGCAGTACTTC
CASSHPGQGSYEQYF
>.|TRBV19|TRBJ1-2|.
TGTGCCAGTAGTCTACAGAACTATGGCTACACCTTC
CASSLQNYGYTF
>.|TRBV11-2|TRBJ1-1|.
TGTGCCAGCAGCACGGACACAATAATTTCACCGGAAGCTTTCTTT
CASSTDTIISPEAFF
>.|TRBV15|TRBJ1-2|.
TGTGCCACCAGCAGACGGCCGGGACAACCTAACTATGGCTACACCTTC
CATSRRPGQPNYGYTF
>.|TRBV12-5|TRBJ1-4|once
TGTGCTAGTGGTTTGGGGACCGATGAAAAACTGTTTTTT
CASGLGTDEKLFF
>TRBD2|TRBV7-2|TRBJ2-7|.
TGTGCCAGCAGCTTAGACGAGCGGGGAAGATCCTACGAGCAGTACTTC
CASSLDERGRSYEQYF
>.|TRBV6-1|TRBJ2-7|once
TGTGCCAGCAGATTCAGGGGCTACGAGCAGTACTTC
CASRFRGYEQYF
>.|TRBV7-7|TRBJ1-3|.
TGTGCTAGCAGCTTCGGACAGATCAGACGAAACACCATATATTTT
CASSFGQIRRNTIYF
>.|TRBV29-1|TRBJ2-2|.
TGCAGCGTACGGCACACCGGGGAGCTGTTTTTT
CSVRHTGELFF
>TRBD2|TRBV25-1|TRBJ2-3|.
TGTGCCAGCAGCTTAACTAGCGGGAGCGGGGATACGCAGTATTTT
CASSLTSGSGDTQYF
>TRBD2|TRBV9|TRBJ2-5|.
TGTGCCAGCAGCGTAGAGGGCGGGGGGCCCAAAGAGACCCAGTACTTC
CASSVEGGGPKETQYF
>.|TRBV6-6|TRBJ2-6|.
TGTGCCAGCAGTTACCCAAGAAGAGGCGTCCTGACTTTC
CASSYPRRGVLTF
>TRBD1|TRBV28|TRBJ1-6|.
TGTGCCAGCAGTTACAGGGGGAGGAATTCACCCCTCCACTTT
CASSYRGRNSPLHF
>TRBD1|TRBV29-1|TRBJ2-7|.
TGCAGCGTGTCTTCGGGACAGCCCCCGTCCTACGAGCAGTACTTC
CSVSSGQPPSYEQYF
>TRBD1|TRBV7-6|TRBJ1-6|few
TGTGCCAGCAGCTCGGACAGGGGCCACTCACCCCTCCACTTT
CASSSDRGHSPLHF
>.|TRBV29-1|TRBJ1-1|.
TGCAGCGTTGAAGTTCCCGGGTTCACTGAAGCTTTCTTT
CSVEVPGFTEAFF
>.|TRBV4-1|TRBJ1-2|.
TGCGCCAGCAGCCAAGAAGGGGGTGTTGGCTACACCTTC
CASSQEGGVGYTF
>.|TRBV11-2|TRBJ2-7|few
TGTGCCAGCAGCCCCAGTGCCTACGAGCAGTACTTC
CASSPSAYEQYF
>.|TRBV4-1|TRBJ2-1|.
TGCGCCAGCAGCCAAGTAAAGCTTGGAGGTGAGCAGTTCTTC
CASSQVKLGGEQFF
>.|TRBV2|TRBJ1-2|.
TGTGCCAGCCGGGGTCTAGGGCTCTATGGCTACACCTTC
CASRGLGLYGYTF
>.|TRBV9|TRBJ1-1|.
TGTGCCAGCAGCGTAGAGGGCATGAACACTGAAGCTTTCTTT
CASSVEGMNTEAFF
>.|TRBV30|TRBJ2-3|.
TGTGCCTGGAGCTCCTCGCGGGGCCCAGATACGCAGTATTTT
CAWSSSRGPDTQYF
>.|TRBV28|TRBJ2-1|once
TGTGCCAGCAGTTTGGCGTTGGGGGGCGGGCGAGACAATGAGCAGTTCTTC
CASSLALGGGRDNEQFF
>TRBD1|TRBV11-2|TRBJ2-5|.
TGTGCCAGCAGCTTAGTGCTGTGGACAGGGGGCCTCGAGACCCAGTACTTC
CASSLVLWTGGLETQYF
>.|TRBV13|TRBJ2-3|.
TGTGCCAGCAGCTTATTATCCAGGGGCCGCGGGGATACGCAGTATTTT
CASSLLSRGRGDTQYF
>TRBD2|TRBV2|TRBJ2-5|.
TGTGCCAGCAGTGAGTCAGTAGCGGGAGGGAGAGAGACCCAGTACTTC
CASSESVAGGRETQYF
>.|TRBV27|TRBJ1-6|once
TGTGCCAGCAGTGTAACAGGGATCAATTCACCCCTCCACTTT
CASSVTGINSPLHF
>.|TRBV30|TRBJ2-7|.
TGTGCCTGGAGTGTAAGTGCGGGGAGAATCTACGAGCAGTACTTC
CAWSVSAGRIYEQYF
>.|TRBV9|TRBJ2-5|.
TGTGCCAGCAGCGAGGGGGAGACCCAGTACTTC
CASSEGETQYF
>.|TRBV4-1|TRBJ1-2|few
TGCGCCAGCAGCCAAGAAGGGCTTTCGGGCTATGGCTACACCTTC
CASSQEGLSGYGYTF
>.|TRBV5-6|TRBJ2-7|.
TGTGCCAGCAGCTTGGGGGTTGCCTACGAGCAGTACTTC
CASSLGVAYEQYF
>.|TRBV27|TRBJ1-2|once
TGTGCCAGCAGTTTATACTTGGGGGTGGGCTACACCTTC
CASSLYLGVGYTF
>TRBD1|TRBV27|TRBJ1-5|.
TGTGCCAGCAGTTTGGTGACAGGGAACAATCAGCCCCAGCATTTT
CASSLVTGNNQPQHF
>TRBD2|TRBV2|TRBJ2-3|.
TGTGCCAGCCGTTGGCGGGAGGACACAGATACGCAGTATTTT
CASRWREDTDTQYF
>TRBD1|TRBV5-7|TRBJ2-7|.
TGTGCCAGCAGCAAGGACAGGAACTACGAGCAGTACTTC
CASSKDRNYEQYF
>TRBD1|TRBV27|TRBJ1-1|.
TGTGCCAGCAACCCATTAGGGGGCATGAACACTGAAGCTTTCTTT
CASNPLGGMNTEAFF
>TRBD2|TRBV5-6|TRBJ2-1|.
TGTGCCAGCAGCAAAGATCTAGCGGGGGGGCCGAGTGAGCAGTTCTTC
CASSKDLAGGPSEQFF
>.|TRBV28|TRBJ2-2|.
TGTGCCAGCAGACAGGTCACCGGGGAGCTGTTTTTT
CASRQVTGELFF
>.|TRBV6-6|TRBJ1-2|few
TGTGCCAGCAGTACGGTGGTTCAGTATGGCTACACCTTC
CASSTVVQYGYTF
>.|TRBV2|TRBJ2-7|few
TGTGCCAGCCGGCCGGCCAGCTCCTACGAGCAGTACTTC
CASRPASSYEQYF
>TRBD2|TRBV7-6|TRBJ2-5|.
TGTGCCAGCAGCTTACAGCGGGGGGAAGAGATCCAGTACTTC
CASSLQRGEEIQYF
>TRBD1|TRBV18|TRBJ1-2|.
TGTGCCAGCTCACCAGGAGTTGGTCCAGGGGGCCACTATGGCTACACCTTC
CASSPGVGPGGHYGYTF
>TRBD2|TRBV4-3|TRBJ2-3|.
TGCGCCAGCAGCCAAGATAGTAGCACTAGCGGGGGTGGGGATACGCAGTATTTT
CASSQDSSTSGGGDTQYF
>TRBD2|TRBV27|TRBJ2-5|.
TGTGCCAGCAGTTTATCCAGGACTAGCGGGGGGGCCGGGGAGACCCAGTACTTC
CASSLSRTSGGAGETQYF
>TRBD2|TRBV10-2|TRBJ2-1|.
TGCGCCAGCAGTGGGGGGAGGGTGGCGGGAATAATTAACAATGAGCAGTTCTTC
CASSGGRVAGIINNEQFF
>TRBD1|TRBV7-8|TRBJ2-3|.
TGTGCCAGCAGCTCTGGGACAGCCCCTAGAGATACGCAGTATTTT
CASSSGTAPRDTQYF
>TRBD2|TRBV18|TRBJ2-1|.
TGTGCCAGCTCTCCAAGACTAGCGGGAGATCGCTACGGCTCTGAGCAGTTCTTC
CASSPRLAGDRYGSEQFF
>.|TRBV29-1|TRBJ2-2|.
TGCAGCGTGGAAGGGGAATCCAACACCGGGGAGCTGTTTTTT
CSVEGESNTGELFF
>.|TRBV5-1|TRBJ2-5|.
TGCGCCAGCAGCCAGGGGGGTTGGGAGACCCAGTACTTC
CASSQGGWETQYF